The present TCR beta chain was sequenced within a study of CD8+ T cells in alopecia areata. cDNA serving as the sequencing template came from extracted, reverse transcribed RNA. Assay used: immunoSEQ multiplex PCR; TCRdb lists only in-frame clones, some missing. The sample includes 130,000 to 150,000 clones, around 86% of them seen just once. Germline loops: CDR1 GTSNPN, CDR2 SVGIG (reference sequence). V gave up 0 bases and J gave up 4 bases, with 8 bases separating them. The CDR3 covers 13 residues. The receptor's source is a human donor with alopecia areata. The source material was CD8+ T cells sorted from blood, sampled at week 0. This chain uses TRBV30 with TRBJ2-3, with D unclear. The CDR3 DNA sequence: TGTGCCTGGAGTGTAGCGACCCCAGATACGCAGTATTTT. It codes for CAWSVATPDTQYF.